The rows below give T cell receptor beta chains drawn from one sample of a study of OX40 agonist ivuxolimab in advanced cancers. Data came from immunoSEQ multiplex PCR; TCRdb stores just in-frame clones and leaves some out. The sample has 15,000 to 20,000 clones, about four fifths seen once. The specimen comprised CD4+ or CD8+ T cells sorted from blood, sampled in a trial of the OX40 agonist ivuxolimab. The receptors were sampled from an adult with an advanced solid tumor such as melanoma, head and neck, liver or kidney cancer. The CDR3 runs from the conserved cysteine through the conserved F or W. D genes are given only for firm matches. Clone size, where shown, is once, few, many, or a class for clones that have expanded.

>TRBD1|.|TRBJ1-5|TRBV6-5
TGTGCCAGCAGAAAGACAGGGAGGAATCAGCCCCAGCATTTT
CASRKTGRNQPQHF
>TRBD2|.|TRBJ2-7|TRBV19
TGTGCCAGTAGTCCTAGCGGGCCCGGGGAGGAGCAGTACTTC
CASSPSGPGEEQYF
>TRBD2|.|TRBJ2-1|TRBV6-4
TGTGCCAGCAGCGAGCGGGAGAGCGCCTCCTACAATGAGCAGTTCTTC
CASSERESASYNEQFF
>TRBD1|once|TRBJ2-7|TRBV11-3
TGTGCCAGCAGCCGGGACAGGGCCCACGAGCAGTACTTC
CASSRDRAHEQYF
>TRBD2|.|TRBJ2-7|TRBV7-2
TGTGCCAGCAGCTTTCTAGCGGGAGTTAAGTACGAGCAGTACTTC
CASSFLAGVKYEQYF
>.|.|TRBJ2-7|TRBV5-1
TGCGCCAGCAGATCGTCAGGGGAAGTTTACGAGCAGTACTTC
CASRSSGEVYEQYF
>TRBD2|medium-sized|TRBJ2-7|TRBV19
TGTGCCAGTAGTCTAGCGGGAGGCAACTACGAGCAGTACTTC
CASSLAGGNYEQYF
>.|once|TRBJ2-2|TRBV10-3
TGTGCCATCAGCGCCACAGGGACCGGAGGCGGGGAGCTGTTTTTT
CAISATGTGGGELFF
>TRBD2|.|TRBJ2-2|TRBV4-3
TGCGCCAGCAGCCAAGGGATTACTAGCGGGAGCCTGAACACCGGGGAGCTGTTTTTT
CASSQGITSGSLNTGELFF
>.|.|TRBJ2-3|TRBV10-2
TGCGCCAGCAGAGAGGGGGTAGCTAGCACAGATACGCAGTATTTT
CASREGVASTDTQYF